Listed below are T cell receptor beta chains from one sample, sequenced in a study of shared clonotypes between healthy human individuals. Method: immunoSEQ multiplex PCR; TCRdb's copy keeps in-frame clones and lacks some. The repertoire has around 550,000 clones, 95% to 97% of them found once; the top ten carry less than 0.06%. The sample taken for sequencing was naive CD4+ T cells sorted from blood. The receptors here all came from a woman in her twenties or thirties in good health. Each CDR3 is given with its conserved first and last residue. A D gene is named only where the DNA matches it firmly. Some rows have no size entry. The others give once, few or many, or a class for an expanded clone.

size | D | J | V | CDR3 | DNA
once | TRBD1 | TRBJ2-7 | TRBV5-1 | CASSLEAGGSEQYF | TGCGCCAGCAGCTTGGAGGCAGGGGGTTCCGAGCAGTACTTC
NA | NA | TRBJ1-2 | TRBV7-3 | CASSLAGSGAYGYTF | TGTGCCAGCAGCTTAGCGGGGTCAGGGGCTTATGGCTACACCTTC
NA | TRBD2 | TRBJ2-7 | TRBV7-6 | CASSLAPLAASYEQYF | TGTGCCAGCAGCTTAGCCCCGCTAGCGGCGTCCTACGAGCAGTACTTC
NA | NA | TRBJ2-7 | TRBV7-2 | CASSLDRLTAYEQYF | TGTGCCAGCAGCTTAGACCGACTTACTGCCTACGAGCAGTACTTC
NA | NA | TRBJ1-4 | TRBV28 | CASNGGNEKLFF | TGTGCCAGCAATGGAGGGAATGAAAAACTGTTTTTT
NA | NA | TRBJ1-1 | TRBV18 | CASSPQSGMNTEAFF | TGTGCCAGCTCACCACAATCAGGGATGAACACTGAAGCTTTCTTT
NA | NA | TRBJ1-1 | TRBV5-1 | CASSLDSGLNTEAFF | TGCGCCAGCAGCTTGGACTCCGGCTTGAACACTGAAGCTTTCTTT
once | NA | TRBJ2-1 | TRBV19 | CASSKPTDWYNEQFF | TGTGCCAGTAGTAAACCCACAGACTGGTACAATGAGCAGTTCTTC
NA | NA | TRBJ1-4 | TRBV6-5 | CASATGGTNEKLFF | TGTGCCAGCGCCACGGGAGGAACTAATGAAAAACTGTTTTTT
NA | NA | TRBJ2-3 | TRBV6-5 | CASTPGGRSDTQYF | TGTGCCAGCACCCCCGGGGGGCGTTCAGATACGCAGTATTTT
NA | TRBD1 | TRBJ1-4 | TRBV19 | CASSIYHRTGQTVATNEKLFF | TGTGCCAGTAGTATATATCACCGGACAGGGCAAACCGTTGCAACTAATGAAAAACTGTTTTTT
NA | NA | TRBJ1-1 | TRBV5-1 | CASSLLSGDTEAFF | TGCGCCAGCAGCTTGTTATCCGGGGACACTGAAGCTTTCTTT
NA | NA | TRBJ1-5 | TRBV6-5 | CASSYDDRGQPQHF | TGTGCCAGCAGTTACGACGATAGGGGACAGCCCCAGCATTTT
NA | NA | TRBJ1-1 | TRBV10-1 | CASSDTQGCGQNTEAFF | TGCGCCAGCAGTGATACACAGGGCTGTGGGCAGAACACTGAAGCTTTCTTT
NA | NA | TRBJ2-7 | TRBV7-4 | CASPSLAAYEQYF | TGTGCCAGCCCGAGCCTGGCAGCATACGAGCAGTACTTC
NA | NA | TRBJ2-5 | TRBV18 | CASSADGQEETQYF | TGTGCCAGCTCAGCTGACGGGCAGGAGGAGACCCAGTACTTC
NA | NA | TRBJ1-2 | TRBV11-2 | CASSLVGVANYGYTF | TGTGCCAGCAGCTTAGTGGGGGTTGCTAACTATGGCTACACCTTC
NA | TRBD2 | TRBJ2-1 | TRBV6-5 | CASSWTSGGGNEQFF | TGTGCCAGCAGTTGGACTAGCGGAGGTGGAAATGAGCAGTTCTTC
NA | NA | TRBJ1-6 | TRBV27 | CASSYRVDNSPLHF | TGTGCCAGCAGCTACAGGGTGGATAATTCACCCCTCCACTTT
NA | TRBD1 | TRBJ1-5 | TRBV4-1 | CASSQSGTGVLASNQPQHF | TGCGCCAGCAGCCAATCCGGGACAGGGGTATTGGCGAGCAATCAGCCCCAGCATTTT
NA | TRBD2 | TRBJ2-5 | TRBV25-1 | CASSETLAGGPEQYF | TGTGCCAGCAGTGAAACTCTAGCGGGAGGTCCTGAGCAGTACTTC
NA | TRBD1 | TRBJ1-1 | TRBV5-3 | CARRGRQGAFDTEAFF | TGTGCCAGAAGGGGTCGACAGGGGGCTTTTGACACTGAAGCTTTCTTT
NA | NA | TRBJ2-7 | TRBV28 | CASGNENPREQYF | TGTGCCAGCGGGAACGAGAATCCCCGAGAGCAGTACTTC
NA | NA | TRBJ2-1 | TRBV11-3 | CASSQGGKGNEQFF | TGTGCCAGCAGCCAGGGGGGGAAGGGCAATGAGCAGTTCTTC
few | NA | TRBJ1-4 | TRBV7-9 | CASSGQPNEKLFF | TGTGCCAGCAGCGGACAGCCCAATGAAAAACTGTTTTTT
NA | NA | TRBJ1-1 | TRBV15 | CATSRAGAENTEAFF | TGTGCCACCAGCAGAGCAGGGGCGGAAAACACTGAAGCTTTCTTT
NA | TRBD1 | TRBJ2-4 | TRBV9 | CASSERTGSLSKNIQYF | TGTGCCAGCAGCGAGCGGACAGGGTCTTTGTCCAAAAACATTCAGTACTTC
NA | NA | TRBJ2-7 | TRBV6-6 | CASSSQGPNYEQYF | TGTGCCAGCAGTTCCCAGGGTCCAAACTACGAGCAGTACTTC
NA | NA | TRBJ2-7 | TRBV16 | CASSHRDPYEQYF | TGTGCCAGCAGCCACAGGGATCCCTACGAGCAGTACTTC
NA | NA | TRBJ1-4 | TRBV19 | CASSMGREKLFF | TGTGCCAGTAGTATGGGGCGCGAAAAACTGTTTTTT
NA | TRBD2 | TRBJ2-2 | TRBV4-1 | CASSPRAGDGELFF | TGCGCCAGCAGCCCCAGGGCGGGAGACGGGGAGCTGTTTTTT
NA | TRBD1 | TRBJ2-5 | TRBV5-1 | CASSFSGTGKETQYF | TGCGCCAGCAGCTTCTCCGGGACAGGGAAAGAGACCCAGTACTTC
NA | NA | TRBJ2-7 | TRBV5-4 | CASSSQGNEQYF | TGTGCCAGCAGCTCCCAAGGGAACGAGCAGTACTTC
NA | NA | TRBJ2-7 | TRBV10-3 | CAISEDGGPYEQYF | TGTGCCATCAGTGAAGACGGAGGCCCCTACGAGCAGTACTTC
NA | TRBD2 | TRBJ2-7 | TRBV11-2 | CASSLVGRTSGAPSYEQYF | TGTGCCAGCAGCTTAGTTGGGCGGACTAGCGGGGCGCCCTCCTACGAGCAGTACTTC
NA | TRBD2 | TRBJ2-1 | TRBV9 | CASSVDPASGYNEQFF | TGTGCCAGCAGCGTAGACCCAGCTAGCGGATACAATGAGCAGTTCTTC
NA | TRBD1 | TRBJ2-1 | TRBV27 | CASRLTGRSYNEQFF | TGTGCCAGCAGGCTGACAGGGCGGTCCTACAATGAGCAGTTCTTC
NA | NA | TRBJ1-2 | TRBV14 | CASSRRGGTGAYGYTF | TGTGCCAGCAGCCGAAGGGGGGGGACGGGGGCTTATGGCTACACCTTC
NA | TRBD1 | TRBJ2-1 | TRBV6-9 | CASSQTGTYNEQFF | TGTGCCAGCAGTCAGACAGGGACCTACAATGAGCAGTTCTTC
NA | TRBD1 | TRBJ2-7 | TRBV2 | CASSSNAGTGKNF | TGTGCCAGCAGTTCGAATGCCGGGACAGGGAAGAACTTC
NA | NA | TRBJ2-1 | TRBV28 | CASSLNLVNEQFF | TGTGCCAGCAGTTTAAACCTAGTCAATGAGCAGTTCTTC
NA | NA | TRBJ1-1 | TRBV29-1 | CSVTLGGNTEAFF | TGCAGCGTAACTCTGGGGGGGAACACTGAAGCTTTCTTT
once | NA | TRBJ1-1 | TRBV29-1 | CSVAVRTANTEAFF | TGCAGCGTTGCAGTTCGGACAGCAAACACTGAAGCTTTCTTT
NA | NA | TRBJ1-1 | TRBV27 | CASSFRGFSEAFF | TGTGCCAGCAGTTTTCGTGGGTTTAGTGAAGCTTTCTTT
NA | TRBD1 | TRBJ1-1 | TRBV27 | CASSLGTVNTEAFF | TGTGCCAGCAGTTTGGGGACAGTGAACACTGAAGCTTTCTTT
NA | NA | TRBJ1-5 | TRBV28 | CASSFGRLYDQPQHF | TGTGCCAGCAGTTTCGGCCGCCTTTACGATCAGCCCCAGCATTTT
NA | NA | TRBJ2-1 | TRBV2 | CASSDPVAGNEQFF | TGTGCCAGCAGTGATCCGGTCGCGGGCAATGAGCAGTTCTTC
NA | NA | TRBJ2-7 | TRBV6-6 | CASSNTGITYEQYF | TGTGCCAGCAGTAACACAGGGATCACCTACGAGCAGTACTTC
NA | NA | TRBJ1-2 | TRBV28 | CASSFSGYGYTF | TGTGCCAGCAGTTTCTCAGGCTATGGCTACACCTTC
once | TRBD2 | TRBJ2-7 | TRBV2 | CASSGDPGLAGGGEQYF | TGTGCCAGCTCCGGTGACCCGGGACTAGCGGGAGGTGGGGAGCAGTACTTC
few | NA | TRBJ2-2 | TRBV28 | CASRLGATGELFF | TGTGCCAGCAGGCTAGGGGCCACCGGGGAGCTGTTTTTT
NA | TRBD2 | TRBJ2-7 | TRBV18 | CASSPNTGTSGTYEQYF | TGTGCCAGCTCACCTAATACAGGGACTAGCGGCACCTACGAGCAGTACTTC
NA | TRBD1 | TRBJ2-5 | TRBV9 | CASSVGTGQGEQYF | TGTGCCAGCAGCGTCGGGACAGGTCAAGGGGAGCAGTACTTC
once | NA | TRBJ2-4 | TRBV2 | CASSEALPGVNIQYF | TGTGCCAGCAGTGAAGCGCTTCCAGGGGTTAACATTCAGTACTTC
NA | TRBD2 | TRBJ2-2 | TRBV5-1 | CASSLAGTSGSYTGELFF | TGCGCCAGCAGCTTGGCCGGGACTAGCGGGAGCTATACCGGGGAGCTGTTTTTT
once | NA | TRBJ2-7 | TRBV30 | CAWSVQRQLYEQYF | TGTGCCTGGAGTGTACAAAGACAACTCTACGAGCAGTACTTC
once | NA | TRBJ2-7 | TRBV6-5 | CASSHTRREQYF | TGTGCCAGCAGCCATACAAGACGCGAGCAGTACTTC